This T cell receptor (beta chain) originates from a study of blood T cell repertoires in COVID-19. The assay was immunoSEQ multiplex PCR, and TCRdb's table has in-frame clones only and misses some. The sample has over 300,000 clones, around 89% seen once. The CDR3 is 13 residues long. Germline V gene lookup returns CDR1 GTSNPN and CDR2 SVGIG (reference sequence). The V end was cut by 4 bases, the J end by 2 bases, with 11 bases between. Everyone who took part was about 18 to 90 years old, and they came from 24 US areas. The chain joins TRBV30 to TRBJ1-2; D remains unclear. Sequencing was done on a sample of PBMCs or T cells enriched from blood (not recorded which). The source of this sequence is a woman aged 25 to 39 with acute COVID-19. Here the CDR3 DNA reads TGTGCCTGGACAGAACCGTTCAACTATGGCTACACCTTC. It encodes CAWTEPFNYGYTF.